The 9 T cell receptor beta chains below come from one sample, sequenced in a study of human T cells and chemical hapten exposure. TCRdb processed the RACE reads anew with MiXCR; each CDR3 protein has one entry. The top ten clones hold approximately 24% of a sample with tens of thousands of distinct CDR3 sequences, around a tenth of them seen once. The time point denotes: patch test 3, about 24 weeks after DPC sensitization. Noted treatment: therapeutic diphenylcyclopropenone sensitization with weekly scalp DPC. Total RNA was isolated from unfractionated whole blood. The starting material was whole blood, obtained in connection with sensitization to the hapten diphenylcyclopropenone (DPC). The receptors stem from a man over 45 with alopecia areata. Some clones in this sample may be carry-over from other donors' samples.

This clonotype was seen only a few times. The V call is TRBV12-3 or TRBV12-4, the J call TRBJ1-4; 8 nucleotides align to TRBD1. The CDR3 contains 14 residues. V was clipped by 4 bases and J by 4 bases; unmatched bases: 2. The CDR3 DNA reads as TGTGCCAGCAGTTCGACAGGGGTTAATGAAAAACTGTTTTTT. Translating it yields CASSSTGVNEKLFF.

This clonotype turned up a few times. The V call is TRBV7-2, the J call TRBJ1-1, with 9 bases lining up with TRBD1. The length of the CDR3 is 14 residues. V was clipped by 5 bases and J by 2 bases; unmatched bases: 3. Germline V lookup: CDR1 SGHTA, CDR2 FQGNSA. The CDR3: CASSRDRANTEAFF. CDR3 DNA sequence: TGTGCCAGCAGCCGGGACAGGGCTAACACTGAAGCTTTCTTT.

V usage is TRBV25-1 and J usage is TRBJ2-3; D is uncertain. Trimming removed 3 bases at V and 4 bases at J, with 11 bases between. The CDR3 is 14 residues long. Germline CDR1 reads MGHDK; CDR2 reads SYGVNS. CDR3 loop: CASSDTRQPDTQYF. The DNA for the CDR3 is TGTGCCAGCAGTGATACGAGGCAGCCAGATACGCAGTATTTT. Combining the CDR3 with reference TRBV25-1 and TRBJ2-3 gives the whole variable domain EADIYQTPRYLVIGTGKKITLECSQTMGHDKMYWYQQDPGMELHLIHYSYGVNSTEKGDLSSESTVSRIRTEHFPLTLESARPSHTSQYLCASSDTRQPDTQYFGPGTRLTVL.

This clonotype showed up many times. The rearrangement joins TRBV30 to TRBJ2-1, with 8 bases fitting TRBD2. Per germline, CDR1 GTSNPN and CDR2 SVGIG (reference sequence). Trimming cost V 5 bases and J 8 bases; bases outside gene matches: 5. This CDR3 contains 12 residues. The CDR3 sequence: CAWGGTRYEQFF. CDR3 nucleotides: TGTGCCTGGGGGGGGACTAGATATGAGCAGTTCTTC.

The rearrangement joins TRBV29-1 to TRBJ2-4, with 7 bases that match TRBD1. The junction had 5 bases not matched to a gene; V was cut back by 0 bases and J by 15 bases. The CDR3 consists of 11 residues. The germline gives CDR1 SQVTM, CDR2 ANQGSEA. CDR3 DNA: TGCAGCGTTGAAGATCCGGGACAGACGTACTTC. Translation gives CSVEDPGQTYF.

This clonotype was recorded many times. The chain is built from TRBV15 and TRBJ2-1; no reliable D call. From germline, CDR1 is LNHNV and CDR2 YYDKDF (reference sequence). The CDR3 extends over 15 amino acids. With 4 bases removed from V and 0 bases from J, the gap between germline ends came to 10 bases. The CDR3 spells CATSKTVSSYNEQFF. The CDR3 nucleotides are TGTGCCACCAGCAAGACTGTAAGCTCCTACAATGAGCAGTTCTTC.

The genes are TRBV3-1 and TRBJ2-1, with 9 positions matching TRBD2. J gave up 4 bases and V 4 bases, and 11 bases lay outside the gene matches. Germline V CDR1 and CDR2: LGHDT, YNNKEL (reference sequence). There are 17 residues in the CDR3. The CDR3 sequence is CASSRLPGTSPYNEQFF. The CDR3 DNA reads as TGTGCCAGCAGCCGCCTACCCGGGACTAGCCCTTACAATGAGCAGTTCTTC.

This chain joins TRBV15 and TRBJ2-7, with 8 bases aligning to TRBD1. CDR1 LNHNV and CDR2 YYDKDF come from the germline V gene (reference sequence). With V trimmed by 2 bases and J by 2 bases, 5 bases remained unmatched. The CDR3 covers 15 residues. The CDR3 DNA follows: TGTGCCACCAGCAGACTACAGGGGGGAGCCTACGAGCAGTACTTC. This encodes CATSRLQGGAYEQYF.

This clonotype has a count of ten or more. The CDR3 DNA sequence: TGCAGCGTTGAAGTCCCCTGGACATCGGGGGAGCAGTACTTC. Protein: CSVEVPWTSGEQYF. The J gene is TRBJ2-7, the V gene TRBV29-1; TRBD1 or TRBD2 may be the D gene (5 bases each). CDR1 and CDR2 (germline): SQVTM, ANQGSEA. V lost 1 base and J lost 7, with 17 bases in between. This CDR3 is 14 amino acids long.